This section outlines one T cell receptor beta chain sequence together with its context. Its antigen remains unknown. This sample was taken from a study of identical twins. General study results and limits: Some out-of-frame alpha sequences were shared by twins, and these showed excess low generation probability. Abundant beta clonotypes from cord blood had fewer insertions, unlike memory repertoires, which showed none.

TCRdb re-called the 5' RACE reads with MiXCR, one entry per CDR3 protein. The table shows some 690,000 distinct CDR3 sequences, with 21% occurring only once. Germline V gene lookup returns CDR1 MNHEY and CDR2 SVGAGI. The CDR3 covers 17 residues. The junction had 9 bases not matched to a gene; V was cut back by 0 bases and J by 4 bases. This sample was also put to use in a study of T cells expressing NK-cell markers.

This rearrangement joins TRBV6-5 to TRBJ2-5, with TRBD1 identical over 9 bases. This clonotype was obtained from a woman between 18 and 29 years old in good health. Specimen: PBMCs. DNA for the CDR3: TGTGCCAGCAGTTACTCCATTGCCGGGACAGGGACAGAGACCCAGTACTTC. Its translation is CASSYSIAGTGTETQYF.